Below are 13 T cell receptor beta chains sequenced from a single sample in a study of CD8+ T cells in alopecia areata. Documented treatment: oral pan-JAK inhibitor, 5-10 mg twice daily. cDNA reverse transcribed from extracted RNA served as the sequencing template. Sequencing used immunoSEQ multiplex PCR; TCRdb keeps in-frame clones, though not all of them. The sample comprises about 220,000 clones, about 58% of which are singletons, and around 1.4% rests with the top ten. The source material was CD4+ T cells sorted from blood, sampled at week 4, from a patient treated with tofacitinib. These TCRs come from a human donor with alopecia areata.

The V call is TRBV7-3, the J call TRBJ2-1; D perhaps matches TRBD1 (5 bases). This CDR3 contains 13 residues. In germline, CDR1 is SGHTA, CDR2 FQGTGA. V lost 1 base and J 5 bases, leaving 6 bases between the germline ends. This CDR3 reads CASSLSRDNEQFF. The CDR3 region has the DNA TGTGCCAGCAGCTTAAGCAGGGACAATGAGCAGTTCTTC.

V gene TRBV2 combines with J gene TRBJ2-4; TRBD1 aligns across 7 bases. This CDR3 has 15 amino acids. The V segment lost 5 bases and the J segment 0 bases; nucleotides outside the gene matches: 4. Germline assignment: CDR1 SNHLY and CDR2 FYNNEI. The CDR3: CASSFDRVAKNIQYF. The CDR3 DNA reads TGTGCCAGCAGTTTCGACAGGGTAGCCAAAAACATTCAGTACTTC.

This clone was detected a few times. The CDR3 sequence: CASRAGVREKLFF. The CDR3 region has the DNA TGTGCCAGCAGGGCCGGGGTTCGGGAAAAACTGTTTTTT. The gene calls are TRBV2 and TRBJ1-4; D is ambiguous. The CDR3 runs to 13 residues. The germline gives CDR1 SNHLY, CDR2 FYNNEI. V was clipped by 6 bases and J by 8 bases, with 13 bases between them.

The V call is TRBV29-1, the J call TRBJ2-5, with 7 bases lining up with TRBD1. Trimming cost V 6 bases and J 3 bases; bases outside gene matches: 1. The CDR3 extends over 11 amino acids. In germline, CDR1 is SQVTM, CDR2 ANQGSEA. The CDR3, as DNA: TGCAGCGTCGACAGGGAAGAGACCCAGTACTTC. Encoded protein: CSVDREETQYF.

The chain couples TRBV6-1 to TRBJ1-2; possible D gene TRBD1, 5 bases. V lost 10 bases and J lost 8, with 14 bases in between. CDR3 length equals 11 residues. The germline V gene has CDR1 MNHNS and CDR2 SASEGT. CDR3 amino acids: CATLLGTGYTF. In DNA, the CDR3 is TGTGCCACCTTGCTAGGGACCGGCTACACCTTC.

The rearrangement links TRBV9 to TRBJ1-4; D is undetermined. The CDR3 is 16 amino acids. V was pared by 0 bases and J by 3 bases, with 12 bases between. Germline values: CDR1 SGDLS, CDR2 YYNGEE. As DNA, the CDR3 is TGTGCCAGCAGCGTAGCGATAGGGATGCCTAATGAAAAACTGTTTTTT. This encodes CASSVAIGMPNEKLFF.

The V call is TRBV30, the J call TRBJ2-3; 7 nucleotides agree with TRBD1. The J segment lost 0 bases and the V segment lost 3 bases, leaving 6 bases of the junction unmatched. This CDR3 is built from 15 residues. Germline V CDR1 and CDR2: GTSNPN, SVGIG (reference sequence). DNA for the CDR3: TGTGCCTGGAGCTTCCCGACAGGGAGCACAGATACGCAGTATTTT. Translated: CAWSFPTGSTDTQYF. The whole variable domain, filled in from reference TRBV30 and TRBJ2-3, reads SQTIHQWPATLVQPVGSPLSLECTVEGTSNPNLYWYRQAAGRGLQLLFYSVGIGQISSEVPQNLSASRPQDRQFILSSKKLLLSDSGFYLCAWSFPTGSTDTQYFGPGTRLTVL.

About this clone itself: Different DNA sequences within this sample yield the same CDR3. The chain is built from TRBV29-1 and TRBJ2-5, with D maybe TRBD2 (6 bases). CDR3 length: 11 amino acids. The V end was cut by 6 bases, the J end by 5 bases, with 10 bases between. Germline-derived CDR1 and CDR2 are SQVTM and ANQGSEA. The CDR3 sequence: CSVLSGETQYF. CDR3 coding DNA: TGCAGCGTGTTAAGCGGGGAGACCCAGTACTTC.

This clone was detected a few times. V and J are TRBV7-9 and TRBJ2-5; no definite D call. The V end was cut by 5 bases, the J end by 2 bases, with 9 bases between. The CDR3 has 13 residues. CDR1 is SEHNR and CDR2 is FQNEAQ in the germline V gene (reference sequence). The CDR3 reads CASSPRPQETQYF. CDR3 DNA sequence: TGTGCCAGCAGCCCGCGGCCACAAGAGACCCAGTACTTC.

V and J are TRBV5-1 and TRBJ1-3; D remains unclear. The CDR3 is 16 residues long. Germline loops: CDR1 SGHRS, CDR2 YFSETQ. Trimming shortened V by 1 base and J by 0 bases, and 11 bases separated the two germline ends. CDR3 sequence (DNA): TGCGCCAGCAGCTTGATATCAGCGAGCTCTGGAAACACCATATATTTT. This sequence encodes CASSLISASSGNTIYF.

V usage is TRBV29-1 and J usage is TRBJ1-4; a possible D gene is TRBD1 (6 bases). Trimming shortened V by 4 bases and J by 4 bases, and 10 bases separated the two germline ends. This CDR3 spans 13 amino acids. From germline, CDR1 is SQVTM and CDR2 ANQGSEA. CDR3 loop: CSVAGRGNEKLFF. The CDR3 DNA is TGCAGCGTTGCCGGCAGGGGTAATGAAAAACTGTTTTTT.

This clone turned up a few times. The chain is built from TRBV30 and TRBJ1-2, with TRBD1 as a possible D gene (5 bases). V was pared by 3 bases and J by 6 bases, with 14 bases between. Germline V gene sequence: CDR1 GTSNPN, CDR2 SVGIG (reference sequence). This CDR3 spans 13 amino acids. The DNA for the CDR3 is TGTGCCTGGAGGGCAGGGTTCTCAGATGGCTACACCTTC. Translation gives CAWRAGFSDGYTF.

The chain combines TRBV18 with TRBJ1-6; tentatively, D is TRBD1 (6 bases). Germline loops: CDR1 KGHSH, CDR2 LQKENI. Trimming removed 4 bases at V and 10 bases at J, with 14 bases between. The CDR3 length is 14 residues. The DNA for the CDR3 is TGTGCCAGCTCACTTAAGACAGGAACCTCACCCCTCCACTTT. It translates to CASSLKTGTSPLHF.